Below are 15 T cell receptor beta chains sequenced from a single sample in a study of Tregs in tolerant kidney transplant recipients. Produced via immunoSEQ multiplex PCR; TCRdb's table is partial and in-frame only. This sample yields about 44,000 clones, of which roughly 95% are seen a single time; more than 0.35% belongs to the top ten. For these TCRs, the target antigens are not known. What was sequenced was Tregs from blood cultured with allogeneic cells. The receptors were gathered from a human donor in good health.

V usage is TRBV19 and J usage is TRBJ2-7, with 8 positions matching TRBD2. J gave up 0 bases and V 3 bases, and 4 bases lay outside the gene matches. CDR3 length equals 15 residues. CDR1 is LNHDA and CDR2 is SQIVND in the germline V gene (reference sequence). The CDR3 DNA reads TGTGCCAGTAGTATTGCAAGCGGGAGCTCCTACGAGCAGTACTTC. Translated: CASSIASGSSYEQYF.

The chain has TRBV5-1 and TRBJ1-5, with D perhaps TRBD1 (5 bases). CDR1 and CDR2 (germline): SGHRS, YFSETQ. Trimming removed 4 bases from V and 5 bases from J, with 10 bases in between. CDR3 size: 13 residues. The CDR3 protein is CASSADSYQPQHF. In nucleotides, the CDR3 is TGCGCCAGCAGCGCCGACAGTTATCAGCCCCAGCATTTT.

The chain couples TRBV10-3 to TRBJ1-2; D is uncertain. The ends were cut back, 3 bases at V and 7 bases at J, with 6 bases in the middle. The CDR3 spans 11 residues. Germline V gene sequence: CDR1 ENHRY, CDR2 SYGVKD. The chain's CDR3 is CAISEWGGYTF. The CDR3 DNA follows: TGTGCCATCAGTGAATGGGGTGGCTACACCTTC.

The chain carries TRBV2 and TRBJ2-3; no clear D. V was clipped by 6 bases and J by 0 bases, with 13 bases between them. This CDR3 is built from 15 residues. Germline values: CDR1 SNHLY, CDR2 FYNNEI. For the CDR3, the DNA is TGTGCCAGCAGGAGGAGCCCCTCTAGCACAGATACGCAGTATTTT. Translating it yields CASRRSPSSTDTQYF.

The chain uses TRBV6-4 and TRBJ2-2; TRBD2 aligns across 7 bases. Germline values: CDR1 MRHNA, CDR2 SNTAGT. This CDR3 region has 15 residues. V shed 7 bases and J 4 bases; nucleotides not matched to a gene: 9. In DNA form, the CDR3 reads TGTGCCAGCATCCCCTGGGGAGGGCGCACCGGGGAGCTGTTTTTT. Its translation is CASIPWGGRTGELFF.

This chain joins TRBV19 and TRBJ2-2; TRBD2 matches 13 bases. From germline, CDR1 is LNHDA and CDR2 SQIVND (reference sequence). The CDR3 contains 16 residues. After removal of 9 bases from V and 4 bases from J, the junction contained 8 bases not matched to a gene. CDR3 region: CASLLAGGLGTGELFF. The CDR3, as DNA: TGTGCCAGCCTACTAGCGGGGGGGCTCGGCACCGGGGAGCTGTTTTTT.

The chain couples TRBV27 to TRBJ1-4, with D possibly being TRBD1 (6 bases). CDR3 length equals 15 residues. Trimming stripped 5 bases from V and 4 bases from J, with 14 bases between. Germline V gene lookup returns CDR1 MNHEY and CDR2 SMNVEV (reference sequence). The CDR3, as DNA: TGTGCCAGCAGTGGGGTAGGGGGACTTAATGAAAAACTGTTTTTT. It codes for CASSGVGGLNEKLFF.

The V and J genes are TRBV6-5 and TRBJ2-2; D not resolved. CDR3 length: 15 amino acids. Germline V gene sequence: CDR1 MNHEY, CDR2 SVGAGI. Trimming shortened V by 7 bases and J by 4 bases, and 16 bases separated the two germline ends. CDR3 protein: CASTPNSYSTGELFF. The CDR3 nucleotides read TGTGCCAGCACACCTAATTCGTACTCCACCGGGGAGCTGTTTTTT.

J is TRBJ1-3 and V is TRBV30, with unresolved D. Germline CDR1 GTSNPN, CDR2 SVGIG (reference sequence). The CDR3 consists of 16 residues. V was trimmed by 2 bases and J by 0 bases, leaving 14 bases between them. CDR3 sequence (DNA): TGTGCCTGGAGTCCCCCGGGGAGTCGCTCTGGAAACACCATATATTTT. Translating it yields CAWSPPGSRSGNTIYF.

V is TRBV15 and J is TRBJ1-1; no reliable D call. From germline, CDR1 is LNHNV and CDR2 YYDKDF (reference sequence). The CDR3 spans 13 residues. V lost 6 bases to trimming and J lost 1 base, with 9 bases between them. This CDR3 is CATRNLGNTEAFF. CDR3 coding DNA: TGTGCCACCAGAAACTTGGGGAACACTGAAGCTTTCTTT. The full variable domain, completed using reference TRBV15 and TRBJ1-1, is DAMVIQNPRYQVTQFGKPVTLSCSQTLNHNVMYWYQQKSSQAPKLLFHYYDKDFNNEADTPDNFQSRRPNTSFCFLDIRSPGLGDTAMYLCATRNLGNTEAFFGQGTRLTVV.

This clone was seen just once. The J gene is TRBJ1-2, the V gene TRBV7-8; D gene unclear. Trimming removed 2 bases from V and 7 bases from J, with 11 bases in between. The length of the CDR3 is 13 residues. Looked up from germline, CDR1 is SGHVS and CDR2 is FQNEAQ. The CDR3 sequence is CASSLSQIFGYTF. The DNA for the CDR3 is TGTGCCAGCAGCTTATCACAGATCTTTGGCTACACCTTC.

This chain joins TRBV30 and TRBJ2-1, with 12 bases identical to TRBD2. The junction had 2 bases not matched to a gene; V was cut back by 2 bases and J by 6 bases. The CDR3 totals 14 residues. Germline loops: CDR1 GTSNPN, CDR2 SVGIG (reference sequence). CDR3 loop: CAWSRLAGVNEQFF. CDR3 sequence (DNA): TGTGCCTGGAGTAGACTAGCGGGGGTCAATGAGCAGTTCTTC.

The chain joins TRBV6-1 to TRBJ2-7, with 7 bases lining up with TRBD1. Germline V gene sequence: CDR1 MNHNS, CDR2 SASEGT. This CDR3 contains 11 residues. After removal of 8 bases from V and 6 bases from J, the junction contained 4 bases not matched to a gene. The CDR3, as DNA: TGTGCCAGCGGATACAGGGGCGAGCAGTACTTC. This sequence encodes CASGYRGEQYF.

The chain combines TRBV7-9 with TRBJ2-7, with 9 bases lining up with TRBD2. Germline assignment: CDR1 SEHNR and CDR2 FQNEAQ (reference sequence). The CDR3 spans 15 residues. Trimming removed 3 bases from V and 1 base from J; junction bases left unmatched: 4. CDR3 residues: CASSFWTSESYEQYF. The CDR3 bases are TGTGCCAGCAGCTTCTGGACTAGCGAGTCCTACGAGCAGTACTTC. Full variable domain (rest looked up from reference TRBV7-9 and TRBJ2-7): DTGVSQNPRHKITKRGQNVTFRCDPISEHNRLYWYRQTLGQGPEFLTYFQNEAQLEKSRLLSDRFSAERPKGSFSTLEIQRTEQGDSAMYLCASSFWTSESYEQYFGPGTRLTVT.

This rearrangement joins TRBV5-1 to TRBJ2-5; D gene uncertain. The CDR3 is 15 amino acids. V lost 0 bases, J lost 2 bases, and 11 bases lay in between. Germline-derived CDR1 and CDR2 are SGHRS and YFSETQ. The CDR3 DNA is TGCGCCAGCAGCTTGGCCTCTGGACCACAAGAGACCCAGTACTTC. Translated, it gives CASSLASGPQETQYF.